The 18 T cell receptor beta chains below were found in one sample sequenced in a study of cytomegalovirus exposure and HLA in healthy donors. Researchers ran the PCR with 60 Vbeta and 13 Jbeta primers. The repertoire was sequenced with immunoSEQ multiplex PCR; TCRdb's copy has only in-frame clones and lacks some. Of about 150,000 clones listed, about 84% were seen once; the top ten hold 5.5% to 6.5%. Sequenced sample: PBMCs. These receptors were taken from a woman between 40 and 50 years old in good health and CMV-seropositive.

This chain joins TRBV28 and TRBJ1-3; no definite D call. V shed 4 bases and J shed 0 bases, with 7 bases lying between them. The CDR3 runs to 14 residues. Germline-derived CDR1 and CDR2 are MDHEN and SYDVKM. The CDR3 DNA reads as TGTGCCAGCAGTTCCCCCGGCTCTGGAAACACCATATATTTT. Translation: CASSSPGSGNTIYF.

The genes are TRBV4-1 and TRBJ2-1, with D hard to call. The CDR3 consists of 14 residues. Germline V gives CDR1 MGHRA, CDR2 YSYEKL. V was cut by 2 bases and J by 9 bases, with 14 bases left in between. The CDR3 bases are TGCGCCAGCAGCCAAACATACCCCCACGTTGAGCAGTTCTTC. This translates into CASSQTYPHVEQFF.

V is TRBV19 and J is TRBJ1-5; 11 bases map to TRBD1. This CDR3 is built from 13 residues. Germline V CDR1 and CDR2: LNHDA, SQIVND (reference sequence). V lost 7 bases, J lost 8 bases, and 4 bases stayed unmatched. CDR3 sequence: CASNGQGAKPQHF. CDR3 bases: TGTGCCAGTAATGGACAGGGGGCGAAGCCCCAGCATTTT.

This rearrangement joins TRBV19 to TRBJ2-3; TRBD2 aligns across 9 bases. V lost 8 bases and J lost 0; bases outside the gene matches: 3. The CDR3 contains 14 residues. Germline values: CDR1 LNHDA, CDR2 SQIVND (reference sequence). This CDR3 is CASGLAGSTDTQYF. The CDR3 DNA sequence: TGTGCCAGTGGTCTAGCGGGAAGCACAGATACGCAGTATTTT.

This clone was counted once. The CDR3 is CASKLTGGPYNEQFF. The CDR3 DNA sequence: TGTGCCAGCAAGTTGACGGGAGGGCCTTACAATGAGCAGTTCTTC. This chain uses TRBV6-1 with TRBJ2-1; 8 bases agree with TRBD2. CDR1 and CDR2 (germline): MNHNS, SASEGT. The V segment lost 7 bases and the J segment 4 bases; nucleotides outside the gene matches: 9. This CDR3 contains 15 residues.

This chain connects TRBV11-2 to TRBJ2-1, with 13 bases that match TRBD2. V was pared by 4 bases and J by 12 bases, with 15 bases of the junction left unmatched. This CDR3 comprises 17 residues. In germline, CDR1 is SGHAT, CDR2 FQNNGV. The CDR3 sequence: CASSSPRLAGGSGGQFF. The CDR3, as DNA: TGTGCCAGCAGCTCCCCCCGACTAGCGGGAGGATCGGGGGGGCAGTTCTTC.

The V and J genes are TRBV28 and TRBJ2-3, with D possibly TRBD2 on 6 matching bases. The CDR3 is made up of 13 amino acids. V was shortened by 5 bases and J by 4 bases, with 10 bases between the two germline ends. Germline V gene data show CDR1 as MDHEN and CDR2 as SYDVKM. CDR3: CASSPRLADTQYF. The DNA of the CDR3 is TGTGCCAGCAGTCCACGACTAGCAGATACGCAGTATTTT. The full variable domain, in which reference TRBV28 and TRBJ2-3 provide the parts outside the CDR3, is DVKVTQSSRYLVKRTGEKVFLECVQDMDHENMFWYRQDPGLGLRLIYFSYDVKMKEKGDIPEGYSVSREKKERFSLILESASTNQTSMYLCASSPRLADTQYFGPGTRLTVL.

The chain recombines TRBV29-1 with TRBJ2-3; 8 positions agree with TRBD1. The V gene's germline CDR1 is SQVTM and CDR2 ANQGSEA. The CDR3 has 16 residues. The V and J ends lost 0 bases and 4 bases, in that order; junction bases with no gene match: 9. The CDR3 here is CSVEEWTGTVADTQYF. The CDR3 DNA follows: TGCAGCGTTGAAGAATGGACAGGGACGGTGGCAGATACGCAGTATTTT.

This clone occurred a few times. The V gene is TRBV7-8, the J gene TRBJ2-7; 8 positions match TRBD1. The length of the CDR3 is 18 residues. The junction had 13 bases not matched to a gene; V was cut back by 1 base and J by 2 bases. Per germline, CDR1 SGHVS and CDR2 FQNEAQ. For the CDR3, the DNA is TGTGCCAGCAGCTTAGTTGCCGGGACAGGCCGCACGACCTACGAGCAGTACTTC. This translates into CASSLVAGTGRTTYEQYF.

This chain links TRBV14 with TRBJ2-1; D is perhaps TRBD1 (6 bases). Germline V CDR1 and CDR2: SGHDN, FVKESK. Deletions cut 6 bases from V and 5 bases from J, with 8 bases between. The CDR3 runs 12 residues. The chain's CDR3 is CASRHRDNEQFF. The CDR3 DNA sequence: TGTGCCAGCAGGCACAGGGACAATGAGCAGTTCTTC.

This clone was detected only once. The chain uses TRBV11-3 and TRBJ2-1; 8 bases are a match to TRBD2. J gave up 9 bases and V 1 base, and 5 bases lay outside the gene matches. CDR3 length: 14 residues. The germline gives CDR1 SGHNT, CDR2 YENEEA. The CDR3 DNA is TGTGCCAGCAGCTTAGCGGGGGGGAGAGGTGAGCAGTTCTTC. Protein sequence: CASSLAGGRGEQFF.

This clone occurred a few times. The gene calls are TRBV29-1 and TRBJ1-2; D is possibly TRBD1 (6 bases). CDR3 length: 12 amino acids. V dropped 7 bases and J dropped 2 bases, with 11 bases sitting between them. Germline V lookup: CDR1 SQVTM, CDR2 ANQGSEA. CDR3 residues: CSAPGGNYGYTF. CDR3 DNA: TGCAGCGCCCCGGGGGGCAACTATGGCTACACCTTC.

This chain connects TRBV27 to TRBJ2-3, with TRBD2 identical over 10 bases. Trimming cost V 2 bases and J 2 bases; bases outside gene matches: 4. The germline gives CDR1 MNHEY, CDR2 SMNVEV (reference sequence). This CDR3 has 16 residues. The CDR3 here is CASSLLAGAATDTQYF. CDR3 bases: TGTGCCAGCAGTTTACTAGCGGGAGCCGCCACAGATACGCAGTATTTT.

This clone showed up just a few times. This chain uses TRBV15 with TRBJ1-4, with TRBD1 identical over 8 bases. Germline loops: CDR1 LNHNV, CDR2 YYDKDF (reference sequence). Losses at the gene ends were 1 base for V and 5 bases for J; bases not matched to a gene: 9. This CDR3 has 17 residues. This CDR3 is CATSRVSFQGANEKLFF. As DNA, the CDR3 is TGTGCCACCAGCAGAGTGAGTTTCCAGGGGGCGAATGAAAAACTGTTTTTT.

The chain is built from TRBV6-1 and TRBJ1-5; TRBD1 matches 10 bases. Germline V lookup: CDR1 MNHNS, CDR2 SASEGT. The V and J ends lost 6 bases and 3 bases, in that order; junction bases with no gene match: 2. There are 14 residues in the CDR3. The CDR3 loop is CASRGTGVNQPQHF. CDR3 bases: TGTGCCAGCAGGGGGACAGGGGTCAATCAGCCCCAGCATTTT.

The CDR3 is CAWLSWDSGASTDTQYF. CDR3 nucleotide sequence: TGTGCCTGGCTAAGTTGGGACAGCGGAGCTAGCACAGATACGCAGTATTTT. The chain joins TRBV30 to TRBJ2-3; TRBD1 matches 7 bases. The germline gives CDR1 GTSNPN, CDR2 SVGIG (reference sequence). CDR3 size: 17 residues. Trimming removed 5 bases from V and 0 bases from J; junction bases left unmatched: 14.

The gene calls are TRBV7-8 and TRBJ1-1; D may be TRBD1 (5 bases). The ends were cut back, 1 base at V and 5 bases at J, with 11 bases in the middle. The CDR3 spans 14 residues. Germline assignment: CDR1 SGHVS and CDR2 FQNEAQ. The CDR3 region is CASSLGGRGTEAFF. The CDR3, as DNA: TGTGCCAGCAGCTTAGGGGGCCGGGGGACTGAAGCTTTCTTT. Complete variable domain (other parts from reference TRBV7-8 and TRBJ1-1): GAGVSQSPRYKVAKRGQDVALRCDPISGHVSLFWYQQALGQGPEFLTYFQNEAQLDKSGLPSDRFFAERPEGSVSTLKIQRTQQEDSAVYLCASSLGGRGTEAFFGQGTRLTVV.

This clone was seen a single time. The chain recombines TRBV30 with TRBJ2-4, with TRBD1 matching over 8 bases. There are 18 residues in the CDR3. Germline V gives CDR1 GTSNPN, CDR2 SVGIG (reference sequence). V lost 0 bases and J lost 0; bases outside the gene matches: 10. The CDR3 coding sequence is TGTGCCTGGAGTGTTCAAAGCAGGGGGCCCCTAGCCAAAAACATTCAGTACTTC. Encoded protein: CAWSVQSRGPLAKNIQYF.